This T cell receptor (beta chain) was documented in a study of radiotherapy plus CTLA-4 blockade in lung cancer. The V and J ends lost 5 bases and 5 bases respectively, with 9 bases between them. This CDR3 is 13 amino acids long. CDR1 and CDR2 from the germline V gene are SNHLY and FYNNEI. Method: immunoSEQ multiplex PCR; TCRdb's copy keeps in-frame clones and lacks some. The sample yields about 97,000 clones, approximately 74% seen once. The sequencing here drew on peripheral blood, taken from a patient treated with radiotherapy plus ipilimumab. The V call is TRBV2, the J call TRBJ2-2; perhaps TRBD1 as D (6 bases). This clonotype was obtained from a human donor with non-small cell lung cancer who had a partial response to radiotherapy plus ipilimumab. Some clones in this sample may be carry-over from other donors' samples. The CDR3 sequence is CASSFQGTGELFF. The CDR3 DNA sequence: TGTGCCAGCAGTTTCCAGGGGACCGGGGAGCTGTTTTTT.